The T cell receptor (beta chain) described here comes from a study of patients and donors after allogeneic stem cell transplantation. Deletions cut 3 bases from V and 6 bases from J, with 9 bases between. The CDR3 loop spans 12 amino acids. A single record per CDR3 protein comes from TCRdb applying MiXCR to the RT-PCR reads. The data hold roughly 880,000 distinct CDR3 sequences, with under 20% observed a single time. The chain uses TRBV12-3 or TRBV12-4 and TRBJ2-7, with D possibly being TRBD2 (5 bases). Material for sequencing was blood, either unsorted or a sorted T cell fraction (not recorded which). This clonotype was obtained from a human donor who was either an allogeneic HSCT recipient or a stem cell or donor lymphocyte infusion donor (not recorded which). It is not recorded whose cells these are; they may come from a transplant donor. The CDR3 reads CASSFPGSEQYF. The CDR3 DNA sequence: TGTGCCAGCAGTTTTCCGGGGAGCGAGCAGTACTTC.